The 9 T cell receptor beta chains presented below share a single source sample, sequenced in a study of blood T cell repertoires in COVID-19. Profiled with immunoSEQ multiplex PCR; TCRdb holds only in-frame clones, not every one. Among a few hundred thousand clones listed, 83% were seen once. Sequenced sample: peripheral blood. The receptors originated from a woman between 45 and 65 years old with acute or convalescent COVID-19.

V gene TRBV24-1 combines with J gene TRBJ2-3; 12 bases agree with TRBD2. V dropped 2 bases and J dropped 3; count of bases not matched to a gene: 5. CDR1 KGHDR and CDR2 SFDVKD come from the germline V gene. The CDR3 is made up of 17 amino acids. The DNA of the CDR3 is TGTGCCACCAGTGATTCCACCGGGACTAGCGGGACAGATACGCAGTATTTT. This translates into CATSDSTGTSGTDTQYF.

The V and J genes are TRBV29-1 and TRBJ2-2, with TRBD1 matching over 10 bases. V was clipped by 6 bases and J by 4 bases; unmatched bases: 5. The CDR3 is 14 residues long. CDR1 and CDR2 (germline): SQVTM, ANQGSEA. As DNA, the CDR3 is TGCAGCGTACCGGGACAGGGGAGCACCGGGGAGCTGTTTTTT. Its translation: CSVPGQGSTGELFF.

The chain recombines TRBV6-6 with TRBJ1-5; TRBD1 agrees at 9 bases. This CDR3 contains 14 residues. Germline V CDR1 and CDR2: MNHNY, SVGAGI (reference sequence). V trimming: 5 bases; J trimming: 5 bases; junction bases outside the gene matches: 4. The DNA of the CDR3 is TGTGCCAGCAGTGACAGGGGGATGCATCAGCCCCAGCATTTT. Its protein product is CASSDRGMHQPQHF.

This clone has a handful of counts. The chain employs TRBV7-9 and TRBJ2-7; D is uncertain. The CDR3 has 11 residues. The V end lost 4 bases, the J end lost 7 bases, and 8 bases lay between the germline ends. The germline V gene has CDR1 SEHNR and CDR2 FQNEAQ (reference sequence). CDR3 nucleotide sequence: TGTGCCAGCAGCTCACAGTGGGAGCAGTACTTC. Its protein product is CASSSQWEQYF.

The chain joins TRBV24-1 to TRBJ2-3; D gene ambiguous. Trimming stripped 2 bases from V and 6 bases from J, with 11 bases between. CDR3 length: 14 amino acids. The germline gives CDR1 KGHDR, CDR2 SFDVKD. The CDR3 sequence: CATSDSTRVDTQYF. The CDR3, as DNA: TGTGCCACCAGTGATTCGACCCGGGTCGATACGCAGTATTTT.

V is TRBV18 and J is TRBJ1-2; weak D call: TRBD1 (5 bases). Germline loops: CDR1 KGHSH, CDR2 LQKENI. The CDR3 length is 13 residues. Trimming left V 3 bases short and J 4 bases short, with 9 bases between. The CDR3 DNA reads TGTGCCAGCTCACCGACAGACAGCTATGGCTACACCTTC. It specifies CASSPTDSYGYTF.

J is TRBJ2-1 and V is TRBV10-3, with TRBD1 matching 8 bases. Per the germline V gene, CDR1 is ENHRY and CDR2 is SYGVKD. Trimming removed 0 bases from V and 5 bases from J; junction bases left unmatched: 3. The CDR3 covers 15 residues. The chain's CDR3 is CAISESGQGDNEQFF. Here the CDR3 DNA reads TGTGCCATCAGTGAGTCAGGACAGGGTGACAATGAGCAGTTCTTC.

This chain uses TRBV29-1 with TRBJ2-7; TRBD1 might be the D (6 bases). Trimming shortened V by 2 bases and J by 3 bases, and 14 bases separated the two germline ends. This CDR3 contains 14 residues. CDR1 is SQVTM and CDR2 is ANQGSEA in the germline V gene. This chain's CDR3 is CSVENPGHDYEQYF. CDR3 in DNA: TGCAGCGTTGAAAATCCGGGACATGACTACGAGCAGTACTTC.

The chain has TRBV14 and TRBJ1-6; 11 bases agree with TRBD1. CDR1 is SGHDN and CDR2 is FVKESK in the germline V gene. The CDR3 loop spans 17 amino acids. V lost 3 bases and J lost 7; bases outside the gene matches: 8. This chain's CDR3 is CASSQRGGTGGNSPLHF. The CDR3 nucleotides read TGTGCCAGCAGCCAGAGAGGCGGGACAGGGGGAAATTCACCCCTCCACTTT. Full variable domain (remainder filled in from reference TRBV14 and TRBJ1-6): EAGVTQFPSHSVIEKGQTVTLRCDPISGHDNLYWYRRVMGKEIKFLLHFVKESKQDESGMPNNRFLAERTGGTYSTLKVQPAELEDSGVYFCASSQRGGTGGNSPLHFGNGTRLTVT.